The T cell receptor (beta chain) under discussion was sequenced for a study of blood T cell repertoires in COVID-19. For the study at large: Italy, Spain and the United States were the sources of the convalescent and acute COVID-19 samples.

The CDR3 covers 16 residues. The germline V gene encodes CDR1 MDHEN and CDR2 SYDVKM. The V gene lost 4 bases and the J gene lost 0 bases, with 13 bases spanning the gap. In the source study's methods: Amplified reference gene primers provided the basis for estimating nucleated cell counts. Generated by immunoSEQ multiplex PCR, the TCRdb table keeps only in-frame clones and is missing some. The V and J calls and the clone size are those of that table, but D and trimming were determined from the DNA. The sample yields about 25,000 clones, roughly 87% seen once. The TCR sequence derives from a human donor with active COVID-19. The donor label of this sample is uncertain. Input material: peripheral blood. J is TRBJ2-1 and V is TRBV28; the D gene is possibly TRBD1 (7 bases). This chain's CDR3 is CASSSEGANSYNEQFF. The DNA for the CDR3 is TGTGCCAGCAGTTCGGAGGGGGCTAACTCCTACAATGAGCAGTTCTTC.